The sequence of this T cell receptor beta chain was determined in a study of vaccination effects on CD4 cells after COVID-19. Study-wide results and limits: Late post-vaccination samples showed marked contraction of infection- and vaccine-induced clones.

Peptide-pool stimulation followed by sequencing identified expanded antigen-specific CD4+ clonotypes in the ViraFEST assay. Subsequent to a culture period of more than 9 days, CD4+ T cells were isolated. Participants were vaccinated with two doses of either the BNT162b2 or mRNA-1273 vaccine. The healthy vaccine recipients, who had no prior SARS-CoV-2 infection, showed negative nucleocapsid antibodies. Cultures of some 1.8 million PBMC per well contained 8 to 10 IU/ml IL-2 plus 10 ug/ml peptides. Replacing half the medium with IL-2 medium was done on days 3 and 7. Produced via immunoSEQ multiplex PCR; TCRdb's table is partial and in-frame only. In the table there are about 33,000 clones, roughly two thirds of which are singletons. A remark on this clone: The antigen is undetermined.

Per the germline V gene, CDR1 is SGHAT and CDR2 is FQNNGV. V shed 2 bases and J shed 3 bases, with 7 bases lying between them. The CDR3 length is 13 residues. The sequences come from CD4+ T cells from PBMCs cultured with HCoV-229E spike peptides, collected after COVID-19 vaccination. The chain couples TRBV11-2 to TRBJ1-2; D remains unclear. This TCR derives from a human donor who received a COVID-19 vaccine. The DNA for the CDR3 is TGTGCCAGCAGCTTATCAGAAGACTATGGCTACACCTTC. Amino acid sequence: CASSLSEDYGYTF.